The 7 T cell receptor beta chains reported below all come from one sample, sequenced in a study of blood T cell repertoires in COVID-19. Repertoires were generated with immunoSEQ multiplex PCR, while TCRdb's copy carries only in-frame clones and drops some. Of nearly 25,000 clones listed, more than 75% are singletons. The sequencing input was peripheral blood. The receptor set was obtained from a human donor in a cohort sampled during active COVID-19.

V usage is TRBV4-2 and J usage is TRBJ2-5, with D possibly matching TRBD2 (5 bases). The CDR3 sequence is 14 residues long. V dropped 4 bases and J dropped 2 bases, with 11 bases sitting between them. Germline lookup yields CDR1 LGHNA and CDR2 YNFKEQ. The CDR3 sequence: CASSPWTGQETQYF. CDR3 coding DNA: TGTGCCAGCAGCCCATGGACGGGACAAGAGACCCAGTACTTC.

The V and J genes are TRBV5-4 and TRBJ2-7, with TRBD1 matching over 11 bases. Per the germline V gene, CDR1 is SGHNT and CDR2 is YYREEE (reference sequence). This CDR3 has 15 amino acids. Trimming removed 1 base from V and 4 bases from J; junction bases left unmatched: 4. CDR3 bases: TGTGCCAGCAGCTTGCGTGGGACAGGGGGTTACGAGCAGTACTTC. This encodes CASSLRGTGGYEQYF.

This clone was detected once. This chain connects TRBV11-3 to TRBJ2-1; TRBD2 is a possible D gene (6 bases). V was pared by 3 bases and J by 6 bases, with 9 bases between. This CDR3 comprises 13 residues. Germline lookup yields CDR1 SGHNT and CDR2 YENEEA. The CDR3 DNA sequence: TGTGCCAGCAGCTTCGGAGGGGCCAATGAGCAGTTCTTC. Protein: CASSFGGANEQFF.

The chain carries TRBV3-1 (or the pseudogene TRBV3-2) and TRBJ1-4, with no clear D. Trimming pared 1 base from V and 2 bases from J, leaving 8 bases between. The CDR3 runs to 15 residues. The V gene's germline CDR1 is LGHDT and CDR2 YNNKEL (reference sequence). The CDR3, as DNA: TGTGCCAGCAGCCAAGTGAGACATACTAATGAAAAACTGTTTTTT. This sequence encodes CASSQVRHTNEKLFF.

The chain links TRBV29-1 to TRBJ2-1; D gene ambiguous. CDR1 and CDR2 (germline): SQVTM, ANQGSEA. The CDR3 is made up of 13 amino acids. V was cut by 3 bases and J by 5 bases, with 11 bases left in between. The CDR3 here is CSVERNQNNEQFF. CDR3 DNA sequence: TGCAGCGTTGAGAGGAACCAGAACAATGAGCAGTTCTTC.

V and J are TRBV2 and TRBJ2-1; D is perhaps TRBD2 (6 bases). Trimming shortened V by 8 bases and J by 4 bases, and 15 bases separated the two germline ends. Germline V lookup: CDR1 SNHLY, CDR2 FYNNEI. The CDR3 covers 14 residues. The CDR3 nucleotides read TGTGCCAGCCGGCCTAGCGCATCATACAATGAGCAGTTCTTC. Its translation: CASRPSASYNEQFF. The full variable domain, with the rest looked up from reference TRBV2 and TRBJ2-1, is EPEVTQTPSHQVTQMGQEVILRCVPISNHLYFYWYRQILGQKVEFLVSFYNNEISEKSEIFDDQFSVERPDGSNFTLKIRSTKLEDSAMYFCASRPSASYNEQFFGPGTRLTVL.

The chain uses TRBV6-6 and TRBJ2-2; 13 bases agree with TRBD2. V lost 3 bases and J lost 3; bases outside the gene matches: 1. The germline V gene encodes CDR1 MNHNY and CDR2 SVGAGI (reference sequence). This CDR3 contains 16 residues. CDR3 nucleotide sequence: TGTGCCAGCAGTTATACTAGCGGGGGGGACACCGGGGAGCTGTTTTTT. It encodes CASSYTSGGDTGELFF.